This T cell receptor beta chain is from a study of blood T cell repertoires in COVID-19. Study-wide context: The origin of the acute and convalescent COVID-19 samples was the United States, Italy and Spain.

Per the original data handling: Estimates of nucleated cell counts were drawn from the amplification of reference gene primers. Sequencing was performed with immunoSEQ multiplex PCR; in TCRdb, only in-frame clones are kept and a portion is missing. V and J calls plus clone size are reproduced from that table; the DNA served to infer D and trimming. The sample lists approximately 280,000 clones; about 91% were seen once. The receptor's source is a woman in her sixties or seventies with acute or convalescent COVID-19. Sequenced sample: peripheral blood.

The DNA for the CDR3 is TGTGCCAGCAGCCAGCTCGGGACAGGGGGCGCCTACGAGCAGTACTTC. This translates into CASSQLGTGGAYEQYF. This chain links TRBV4-2 with TRBJ2-7; 12 bases map to TRBD1. Trimming took 3 bases from V and 2 from J; bases not matched to a gene: 5. CDR3 length: 16 amino acids. Germline V gene sequence: CDR1 LGHNA, CDR2 YNFKEQ.